These 30 T cell receptor beta chains originate from one sample sequenced in a study of blood T cell repertoires in COVID-19. Assay: immunoSEQ multiplex PCR; the TCRdb copy retains only in-frame clones and omits some. The sample has about 110,000 clones; roughly 84% are singletons. The material sequenced was peripheral blood. The source is a woman aged 70-85 years who had recovered from COVID-19.

J is TRBJ2-3 and V is TRBV7-3, with TRBD2 matching 8 bases. Germline values: CDR1 SGHTA, CDR2 FQGTGA. V dropped 9 bases and J dropped 2; count of bases not matched to a gene: 13. CDR3 size: 16 residues. The CDR3 protein is CASGGYGRDYTDTQYF. In DNA, the CDR3 is TGTGCCAGTGGGGGATACGGGAGGGACTACACAGATACGCAGTATTTT.

This CDR3 reads CASSPTSGRTDTQYF. DNA for the CDR3: TGTGCCAGCAGTCCCACTAGCGGGCGCACAGATACGCAGTATTTT. The chain is built from TRBV27 and TRBJ2-3, with 9 bases lining up with TRBD2. With 5 bases clipped from V and 1 base from J, the junction kept 4 bases outside the gene matches. This CDR3 region has 15 residues. CDR1 is MNHEY, CDR2 SMNVEV, per germline (reference sequence).

This chain uses TRBV6-6 with TRBJ2-3; D not resolved. Looked up from germline, CDR1 is MNHNY and CDR2 is SVGAGI (reference sequence). V lost 6 bases and J 5 bases, leaving 12 bases between the germline ends. The CDR3 is made up of 13 amino acids. The CDR3 DNA follows: TGTGCCAGCAGCCTGCCCCCCGGAGATACGCAGTATTTT. It encodes CASSLPPGDTQYF.

The chain employs TRBV7-9 and TRBJ2-1; D is ambiguous. The germline gives CDR1 SEHNR, CDR2 FQNEAQ (reference sequence). V lost 3 bases, J lost 0 bases, and 9 bases lay in between. CDR3 length: 15 amino acids. The CDR3 region has the DNA TGTGCCAGCAGCTTCCTGACACCCTCCTACAATGAGCAGTTCTTC. As protein: CASSFLTPSYNEQFF.

The chain uses TRBV4-3 and TRBJ2-2, with a tentative D call TRBD1 (5 bases). V was clipped by 0 bases and J by 1 base, with 9 bases between them. This CDR3 spans 16 amino acids. The germline V gene encodes CDR1 LGHNA and CDR2 YSLEER. CDR3 in DNA: TGCGCCAGCAGCCAAGATCTTAGGGGGAACACCGGGGAGCTGTTTTTT. Its translation: CASSQDLRGNTGELFF.

The V gene is TRBV3-1 (or the pseudogene TRBV3-2), the J gene TRBJ1-1, with 7 positions matching TRBD1. The CDR3 covers 14 residues. Looked up from germline, CDR1 is LGHDT and CDR2 is YNNKEL (reference sequence). The V segment lost 1 base and the J segment 5 bases; nucleotides outside the gene matches: 4. The DNA of the CDR3 is TGTGCCAGCAGCCAAGGAGGGGGCCGGACTGAAGCTTTCTTT. It encodes CASSQGGGRTEAFF.

The chain carries TRBV4-2 and TRBJ2-5, with D maybe TRBD1 (6 bases). Germline CDR1 reads LGHNA; CDR2 reads YNFKEQ. Trimming took off 1 base at V and 10 bases at J, with 22 bases between the two ends. This CDR3 has 16 amino acids. CDR3 in amino acids: CASSQARDTSKPVQYF. Written as DNA, the CDR3 is TGTGCCAGCAGCCAAGCCCGGGACACCAGCAAACCGGTCCAGTACTTC.

This sequence joins TRBV5-6 and TRBJ2-7, with 9 bases aligning to TRBD1. Germline CDR1 SGHDT, CDR2 YYEEEE. V trimming: 6 bases; J trimming: 2 bases; junction bases outside the gene matches: 9. This CDR3 has 15 amino acids. CDR3 protein: CASIHRGLAAYEQYF. CDR3 nucleotides: TGTGCCAGCATCCACAGGGGGCTAGCGGCCTACGAGCAGTACTTC.

This clone was seen just once. The J gene is TRBJ1-5, the V gene TRBV18, with 7 bases fitting TRBD1. Germline assignment: CDR1 KGHSH and CDR2 LQKENI. Germline trimming cut 6 bases from V and 7 bases from J; bases unmatched to any gene: 15. The CDR3 totals 16 residues. CDR3 residues: CASSPPGTVHWQPQHF. The CDR3 DNA sequence: TGTGCCAGCTCTCCCCCCGGGACAGTGCATTGGCAGCCCCAGCATTTT.

This sequence joins TRBV5-4 and TRBJ1-3, with 7 bases that match TRBD1. The CDR3 contains 15 residues. The germline V gene encodes CDR1 SGHNT and CDR2 YYREEE (reference sequence). The V and J ends lost 3 bases and 0 bases, in that order; junction bases with no gene match: 3. The CDR3 region has the DNA TGTGCCAGCAGCTCCGGGACAGCCTCTGGAAACACCATATATTTT. Amino acid sequence: CASSSGTASGNTIYF.

This sequence joins TRBV5-5 and TRBJ2-1, with D possibly TRBD2 on 5 matching bases. V was trimmed by 4 bases and J by 2 bases, leaving 10 bases between them. The CDR3 is made up of 14 amino acids. Germline V lookup: CDR1 SGHKS, CDR2 YYEKEE (reference sequence). CDR3 sequence: CASSLDSAYNEQFF. The CDR3 DNA follows: TGTGCCAGCAGCCTGGACTCCGCCTACAATGAGCAGTTCTTC. Using reference TRBV5-5 and TRBJ2-1 for the parts outside the CDR3, the full variable domain is DAGVTQSPTHLIKTRGQQVTLRCSPISGHKSVSWYQQVLGQGPQFIFQYYEKEERGRGNFPDRFSARQFPNYSSELNVNALLLGDSALYLCASSLDSAYNEQFFGPGTRLTVL.

This clone was observed once. The V gene is TRBV5-6, the J gene TRBJ2-5, with D unclear. V lost 1 base and J lost 0, with 13 bases in between. The CDR3 extends over 16 amino acids. Germline assignment: CDR1 SGHDT and CDR2 YYEEEE. CDR3 nucleotide sequence: TGTGCCAGCAGCTTGAGTCCATTACTTTACCAAGAGACCCAGTACTTC. Its protein product is CASSLSPLLYQETQYF.

The chain joins TRBV20-1 to TRBJ2-3, with D perhaps matching TRBD2 (7 bases). Looked up from germline, CDR1 is DFQATT and CDR2 is SNEGSKA (reference sequence). This CDR3 contains 11 residues. CDR3 nucleotides: TGCAGGGGGGAGGGGGCAGATACGCAGTATTTT. Encoded protein: CRGEGADTQYF.

This clone was detected only a few times. CDR3 in DNA: TGTGCCAGCAGCTTTTGGGGACTTGACAATCAGCCCCAGCATTTT. Residues: CASSFWGLDNQPQHF. The V call is TRBV7-9, the J call TRBJ1-5; D perhaps matches TRBD1 (5 bases). V was clipped by 3 bases and J by 3 bases, with 12 bases between them. The length of the CDR3 is 15 residues. Germline V CDR1 and CDR2: SEHNR, FQNEAQ (reference sequence). Filled out from reference TRBV7-9 and TRBJ1-5, the complete variable domain reads DTGVSQNPRHKITKRGQNVTFRCDPISEHNRLYWYRQTLGQGPEFLTYFQNEAQLEKSRLLSDRFSAERPKGSFSTLEIQRTEQGDSAMYLCASSFWGLDNQPQHFGDGTRLSIL.

The chain couples TRBV10-3 to TRBJ1-1; D unresolved. The germline V gene encodes CDR1 ENHRY and CDR2 SYGVKD. Trimming cost V 2 bases and J 5 bases, with 12 bases left between them. The CDR3 runs to 14 residues. The CDR3 loop is CAISEVEGATEAFF. The DNA of the CDR3 is TGTGCCATCAGTGAGGTGGAGGGAGCAACTGAAGCTTTCTTT.

This sequence joins TRBV5-1 and TRBJ1-1; 7 nucleotides match TRBD1. Per the germline V gene, CDR1 is SGHRS and CDR2 is YFSETQ. The junction had 6 bases not matched to a gene; V was cut back by 5 bases and J by 2 bases. The CDR3 covers 14 residues. As DNA, the CDR3 is TGCGCCAGCAGGGACAGGTCAGACAACACTGAAGCTTTCTTT. Amino acid sequence: CASRDRSDNTEAFF.

The chain couples TRBV4-3 to TRBJ2-1, with D possibly TRBD2 on 6 matching bases. This CDR3 has 15 amino acids. Germline V CDR1 and CDR2: LGHNA, YSLEER. Trimming pared 1 base from V and 4 bases from J, leaving 11 bases between. The CDR3 nucleotides are TGCGCCAGCAGCCAAGTGGTAGCGGATTACAATGAGCAGTTCTTC. It encodes CASSQVVADYNEQFF.

V and J are TRBV19 and TRBJ1-1, with D possibly being TRBD1 (6 bases). The V end lost 1 base, the J end lost 6 bases, and 9 bases lay between the germline ends. Germline assignment: CDR1 LNHDA and CDR2 SQIVND (reference sequence). The CDR3 runs 13 residues. CDR3 sequence reads: CASSIVGGAEAFF. The CDR3 DNA reads as TGTGCCAGTAGTATAGTAGGGGGAGCTGAAGCTTTCTTT.

This clone occurred once. The chain employs TRBV19 and TRBJ2-1; tentatively, D is TRBD1 (5 bases). Germline CDR1 is LNHDA and CDR2 is SQIVND (reference sequence). V was cut by 2 bases and J by 8 bases, with 13 bases left in between. The CDR3 has 14 amino acids. CDR3 sequence (DNA): TGTGCCAGTAGTATATCTGGGGCCCCCGATGAGCAGTTCTTC. Its protein product is CASSISGAPDEQFF.

The V gene is TRBV10-3, the J gene TRBJ2-3, with 9 bases aligning to TRBD1. With 4 bases clipped from V and 2 bases from J, the junction kept 4 bases outside the gene matches. Germline V gene data show CDR1 as ENHRY and CDR2 as SYGVKD. CDR3 length: 15 amino acids. The chain's CDR3 is CAISVTGGNTDTQYF. CDR3 bases: TGTGCCATCAGTGTAACAGGGGGCAACACAGATACGCAGTATTTT.

The CDR3 loop is CASSTGVFRLQHF. The CDR3 DNA reads TGTGCCAGCAGCACCGGGGTTTTTCGGCTCCAGCATTTT. The chain recombines TRBV7-2 with TRBJ1-5, with D unresolved. The V end was cut by 5 bases, the J end by 12 bases, with 17 bases between. CDR1 and CDR2 from the germline V gene are SGHTA and FQGNSA. The CDR3 has 13 residues.

This clone was seen only a few times. The gene calls are TRBV6-5 and TRBJ2-1, with TRBD1 identical over 8 bases. Germline CDR1 reads MNHEY; CDR2 reads SVGAGI. CDR3 length: 14 residues. Trimming removed 0 bases from V and 9 bases from J; junction bases left unmatched: 4. The CDR3 nucleotides are TGTGCCAGCAGTTACTCGACAGGGGTGGTTGAGCAGTTCTTC. This gives the protein CASSYSTGVVEQFF.

The chain carries TRBV5-1 and TRBJ2-7; 8 bases are a match to TRBD2. Germline CDR1 reads SGHRS; CDR2 reads YFSETQ. CDR3 length: 14 amino acids. V was clipped by 0 bases and J by 6 bases; unmatched bases: 5. CDR3 amino acids: CASSLDGGATEQYF. For the CDR3, the DNA is TGCGCCAGCAGCTTGGACGGGGGGGCGACCGAGCAGTACTTC.

The chain carries TRBV28 and TRBJ1-1, with TRBD1 matching 7 bases. The CDR3 has 15 residues. The germline CDR1 and CDR2 sequences are MDHEN and SYDVKM. The trim removed 2 bases at V and 2 bases at J, leaving 5 bases unmatched. The CDR3 sequence is CASSLPGQVNTEAFF. The DNA of the CDR3 is TGTGCCAGCAGTTTACCCGGACAGGTTAACACTGAAGCTTTCTTT.

The genes are TRBV28 and TRBJ2-2; 12 nucleotides match TRBD1. CDR3 length: 15 residues. V lost 2 bases, J lost 7 bases, and 2 bases stayed unmatched. Germline V gene lookup returns CDR1 MDHEN and CDR2 SYDVKM. Here the CDR3 reads CASSLGTGGFGELFF. In nucleotides, the CDR3 is TGTGCCAGCAGTTTAGGGACAGGGGGCTTCGGGGAGCTGTTTTTT.

The chain carries TRBV7-9 and TRBJ2-2, with D possibly TRBD2 on 6 matching bases. The CDR3 runs to 16 residues. V lost 5 bases and J lost 1, with 14 bases in between. Germline CDR1 reads SEHNR; CDR2 reads FQNEAQ (reference sequence). CDR3 residues: CASSPRRVQNTGELFF. The CDR3 DNA follows: TGTGCCAGCAGCCCCCGGAGGGTTCAGAACACCGGGGAGCTGTTTTTT. The whole variable domain, filled in from reference TRBV7-9 and TRBJ2-2, reads DTGVSQNPRHKITKRGQNVTFRCDPISEHNRLYWYRQTLGQGPEFLTYFQNEAQLEKSRLLSDRFSAERPKGSFSTLEIQRTEQGDSAMYLCASSPRRVQNTGELFFGEGSRLTVL.

The chain has TRBV7-2 and TRBJ2-1; 14 bases map to TRBD2. Germline loops: CDR1 SGHTA, CDR2 FQGNSA. Trimming cost V 5 bases and J 7 bases; bases outside gene matches: 4. The CDR3 loop spans 15 amino acids. This CDR3 reads CASSGLAGGSNEQFF. In DNA form, the CDR3 reads TGTGCCAGCAGCGGACTAGCGGGAGGAAGTAATGAGCAGTTCTTC.

This rearrangement joins TRBV9 to TRBJ2-7; the D gene is possibly TRBD1 (5 bases). CDR1 SGDLS and CDR2 YYNGEE come from the germline V gene. V was shortened by 0 bases and J by 6 bases, with 10 bases between the two germline ends. CDR3 length equals 13 residues. CDR3 in DNA: TGTGCCAGCAGCGTAGACCGGCAGGGCGAGCAGTACTTC. This codes for CASSVDRQGEQYF.

The chain employs TRBV11-2 and TRBJ2-3, with D tentatively TRBD2 (6 bases). Trimming stripped 5 bases from V and 2 bases from J, with 14 bases between. Germline V CDR1 and CDR2: SGHAT, FQNNGV. The CDR3 sequence is 15 residues long. The CDR3 loop is CASSRGEDITDTQYF. DNA of the CDR3: TGTGCCAGCAGCCGCGGGGAGGACATCACAGATACGCAGTATTTT. The whole variable domain, filled in from reference TRBV11-2 and TRBJ2-3, reads EAGVAQSPRYKIIEKRQSVAFWCNPISGHATLYWYQQILGQGPKLLIQFQNNGVVDDSQLPKDRFSAERLKGVDSTLKIQPAKLEDSAVYLCASSRGEDITDTQYFGPGTRLTVL.

This clone was detected once. The V and J genes are TRBV5-1 and TRBJ1-4; no definite D call. CDR1 and CDR2 (germline): SGHRS, YFSETQ. The CDR3 has 15 residues. V was clipped by 2 bases and J by 3 bases, with 11 bases between them. CDR3 sequence reads: CASSLGSGANEKLFF. CDR3 nucleotide sequence: TGCGCCAGCAGCTTAGGGAGTGGAGCTAATGAAAAACTGTTTTTT.